Many counts were recorded for the clone carrying this T cell receptor (beta chain). Its specificity is not known. The data are from a study of T cells in Graves' hyperthyroidism and ophthalmopathy. Whole-study results and caveats: Ophthalmopathy was predicted by the model a median of roughly 6.6 months ahead of onset. Peripheral blood also featured most of the thyroid clonotypes expanded above 0.001. Stable hyperthyroidism and ophthalmopathy were separated using 13 V-J signatures.

The source material, RNA transcripts, was used to amplify TCR beta CDR3 regions. Using the HTBI primer set, a first-round RT-PCR was run on the TCR CDR3. MiXCR was run by TCRdb on the multiplex PCR reads, yielding one entry per CDR3 protein. The sample holds about 590,000 distinct CDR3 sequences, approximately 15% seen once. Trimming took 5 bases from V and 6 from J; bases not matched to a gene: 7. The CDR3 is made up of 15 amino acids. CDR1 SGHVS and CDR2 FQNEAQ come from the germline V gene. The gene calls are TRBV7-8 and TRBJ2-7; 13 nucleotides agree with TRBD2. Sequenced sample: blood. This clonotype originated in a woman aged 18 to 35 with Graves' ophthalmopathy. The CDR3 coding sequence is TGTGCCAGCAGCCCAACTAGCGGGAGGGCCCTCGAGCAGTACTTC. Translated, it gives CASSPTSGRALEQYF. The full variable domain, completed using reference TRBV7-8 and TRBJ2-7, is GAGVSQSPRYKVAKRGQDVALRCDPISGHVSLFWYQQALGQGPEFLTYFQNEAQLDKSGLPSDRFFAERPEGSVSTLKIQRTQQEDSAVYLCASSPTSGRALEQYFGPGTRLTVT.